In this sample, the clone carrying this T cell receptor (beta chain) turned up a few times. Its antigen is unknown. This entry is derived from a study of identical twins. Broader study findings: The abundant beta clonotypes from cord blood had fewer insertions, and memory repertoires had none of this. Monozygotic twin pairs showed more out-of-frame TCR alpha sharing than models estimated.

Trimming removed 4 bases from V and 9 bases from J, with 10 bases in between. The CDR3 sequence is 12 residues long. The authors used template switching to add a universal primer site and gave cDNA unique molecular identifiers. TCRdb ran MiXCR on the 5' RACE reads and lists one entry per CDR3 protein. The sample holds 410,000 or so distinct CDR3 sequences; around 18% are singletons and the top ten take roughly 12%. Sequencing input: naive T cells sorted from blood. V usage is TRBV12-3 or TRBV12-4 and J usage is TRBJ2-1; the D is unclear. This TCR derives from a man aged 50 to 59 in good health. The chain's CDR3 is CASSSPSGEQFF. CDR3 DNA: TGTGCCAGCAGTTCCCCTTCGGGTGAGCAGTTCTTC.